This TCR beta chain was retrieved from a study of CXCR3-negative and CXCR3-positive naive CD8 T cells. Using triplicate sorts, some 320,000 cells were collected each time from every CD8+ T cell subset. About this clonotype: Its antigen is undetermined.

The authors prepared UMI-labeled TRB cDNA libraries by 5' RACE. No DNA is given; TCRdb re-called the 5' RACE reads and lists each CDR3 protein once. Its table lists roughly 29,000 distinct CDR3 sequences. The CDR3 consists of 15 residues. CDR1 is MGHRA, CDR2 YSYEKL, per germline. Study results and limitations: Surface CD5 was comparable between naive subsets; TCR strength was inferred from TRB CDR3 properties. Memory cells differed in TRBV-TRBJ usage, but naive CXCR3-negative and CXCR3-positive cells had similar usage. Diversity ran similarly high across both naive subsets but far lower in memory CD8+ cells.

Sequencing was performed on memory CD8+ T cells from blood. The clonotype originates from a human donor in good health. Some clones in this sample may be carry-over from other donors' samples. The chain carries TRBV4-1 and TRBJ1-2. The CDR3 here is CASSLDRTSYYGYTF.